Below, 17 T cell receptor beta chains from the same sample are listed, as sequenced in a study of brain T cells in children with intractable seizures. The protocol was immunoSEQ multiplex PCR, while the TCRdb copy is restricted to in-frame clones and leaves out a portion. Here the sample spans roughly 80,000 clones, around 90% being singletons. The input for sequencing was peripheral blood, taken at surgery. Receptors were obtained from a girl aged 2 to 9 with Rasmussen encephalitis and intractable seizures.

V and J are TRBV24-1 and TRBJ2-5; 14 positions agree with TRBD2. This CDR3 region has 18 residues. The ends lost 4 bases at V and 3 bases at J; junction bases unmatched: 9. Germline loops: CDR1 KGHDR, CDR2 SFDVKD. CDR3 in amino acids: CATSETGLAGVGEETQYF. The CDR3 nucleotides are TGTGCCACCAGTGAGACGGGACTAGCGGGGGTAGGAGAAGAGACCCAGTACTTC.

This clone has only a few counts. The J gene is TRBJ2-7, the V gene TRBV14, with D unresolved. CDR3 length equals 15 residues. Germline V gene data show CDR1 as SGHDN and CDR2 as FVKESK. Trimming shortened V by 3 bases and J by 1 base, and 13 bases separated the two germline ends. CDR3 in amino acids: CASSHLVSGSYEQYF. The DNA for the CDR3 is TGTGCCAGCAGCCATCTGGTTTCCGGGTCCTACGAGCAGTACTTC.

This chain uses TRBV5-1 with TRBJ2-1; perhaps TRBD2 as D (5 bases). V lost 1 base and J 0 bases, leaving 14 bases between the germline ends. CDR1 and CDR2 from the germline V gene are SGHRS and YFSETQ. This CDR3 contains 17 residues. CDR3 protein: CASSLTEAASSYNEQFF. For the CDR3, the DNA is TGCGCCAGCAGCTTGACTGAAGCGGCCAGCTCCTACAATGAGCAGTTCTTC.

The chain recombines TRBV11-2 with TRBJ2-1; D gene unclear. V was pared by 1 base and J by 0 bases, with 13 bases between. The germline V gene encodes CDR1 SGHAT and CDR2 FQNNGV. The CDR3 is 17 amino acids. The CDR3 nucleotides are TGTGCCAGCAGCTTAGCATTCGCCGCCTACTCCTACAATGAGCAGTTCTTC. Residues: CASSLAFAAYSYNEQFF.

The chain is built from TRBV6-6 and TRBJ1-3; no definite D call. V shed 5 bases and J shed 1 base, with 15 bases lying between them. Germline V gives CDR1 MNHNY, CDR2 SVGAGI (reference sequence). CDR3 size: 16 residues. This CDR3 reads CASSRQIPPSGNTIYF. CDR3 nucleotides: TGTGCCAGCAGTCGACAAATACCCCCATCTGGAAACACCATATATTTT.

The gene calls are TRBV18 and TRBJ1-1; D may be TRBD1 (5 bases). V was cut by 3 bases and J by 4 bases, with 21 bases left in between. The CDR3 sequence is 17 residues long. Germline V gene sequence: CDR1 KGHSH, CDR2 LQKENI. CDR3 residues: CASSPSRDPRRPTEAFF. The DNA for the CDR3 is TGTGCCAGCTCACCCAGCCGGGACCCTAGACGCCCCACTGAAGCTTTCTTT.

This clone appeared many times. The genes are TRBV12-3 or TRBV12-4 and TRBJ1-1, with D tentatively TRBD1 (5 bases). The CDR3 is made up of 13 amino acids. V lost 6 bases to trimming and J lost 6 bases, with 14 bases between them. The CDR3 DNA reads TGTGCCAGCAGCCCCAGAAACAGGCCTGAAGCTTTCTTT. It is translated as CASSPRNRPEAFF.

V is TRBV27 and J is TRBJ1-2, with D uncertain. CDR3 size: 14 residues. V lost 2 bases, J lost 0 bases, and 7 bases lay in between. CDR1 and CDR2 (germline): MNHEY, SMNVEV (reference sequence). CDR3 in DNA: TGTGCCAGCAGTTTAACAAGGACTAACTATGGCTACACCTTC. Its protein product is CASSLTRTNYGYTF.

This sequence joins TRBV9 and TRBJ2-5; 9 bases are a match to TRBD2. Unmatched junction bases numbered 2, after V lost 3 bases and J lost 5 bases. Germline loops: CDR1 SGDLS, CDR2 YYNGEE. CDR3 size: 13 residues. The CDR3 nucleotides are TGTGCCAGCAGCGCTGCGGGGGGGGAGACCCAGTACTTC. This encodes CASSAAGGETQYF.

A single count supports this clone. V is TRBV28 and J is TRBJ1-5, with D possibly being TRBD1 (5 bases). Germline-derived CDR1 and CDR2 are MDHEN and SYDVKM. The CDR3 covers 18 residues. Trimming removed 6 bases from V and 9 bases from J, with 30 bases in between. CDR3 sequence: CASRGEGAGYNPGSPQHF. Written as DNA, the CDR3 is TGTGCCAGCAGGGGGGAAGGGGCAGGGTATAACCCGGGATCGCCCCAGCATTTT.

The CDR3 reads CASSAHGTDTQYF. DNA of the CDR3: TGTGCCAGCTCAGCTCACGGTACAGATACGCAGTATTTT. The V call is TRBV18, the J call TRBJ2-3; no clear D. CDR1 is KGHSH and CDR2 is LQKENI in the germline V gene. V lost 5 bases and J lost 3, with 9 bases in between. The CDR3 spans 13 residues.

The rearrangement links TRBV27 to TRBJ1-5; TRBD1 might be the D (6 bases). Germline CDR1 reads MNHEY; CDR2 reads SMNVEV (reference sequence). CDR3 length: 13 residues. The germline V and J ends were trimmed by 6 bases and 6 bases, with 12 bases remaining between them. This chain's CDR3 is CASSLRGSQPQHF. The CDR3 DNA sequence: TGTGCCAGCAGCCTGAGGGGGTCTCAGCCCCAGCATTTT.

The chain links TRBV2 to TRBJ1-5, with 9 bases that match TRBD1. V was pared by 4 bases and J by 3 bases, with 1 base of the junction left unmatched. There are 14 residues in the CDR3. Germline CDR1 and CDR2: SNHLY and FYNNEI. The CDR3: CASSGTGANQPQHF. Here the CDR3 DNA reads TGTGCCAGCAGTGGGACAGGGGCCAATCAGCCCCAGCATTTT.

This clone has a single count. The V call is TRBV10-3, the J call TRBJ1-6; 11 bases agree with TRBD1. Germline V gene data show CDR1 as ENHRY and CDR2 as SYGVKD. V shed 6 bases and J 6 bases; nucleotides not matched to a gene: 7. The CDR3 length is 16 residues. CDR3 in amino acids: CAISPGTGGRNSPLHF. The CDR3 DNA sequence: TGTGCCATCAGCCCCGGGACAGGGGGTCGTAATTCACCCCTCCACTTT.

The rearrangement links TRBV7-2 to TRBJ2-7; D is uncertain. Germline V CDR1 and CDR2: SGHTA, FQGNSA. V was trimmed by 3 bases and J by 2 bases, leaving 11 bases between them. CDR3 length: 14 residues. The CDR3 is CASSFQTVAYEQYF. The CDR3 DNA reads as TGTGCCAGCAGCTTTCAAACGGTGGCCTACGAGCAGTACTTC. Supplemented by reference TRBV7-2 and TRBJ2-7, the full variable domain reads GAGVSQSPSNKVTEKGKDVELRCDPISGHTALYWYRQSLGQGLEFLIYFQGNSAPDKSGLPSDRFSAERTGGSVSTLTIQRTQQEDSAVYLCASSFQTVAYEQYFGPGTRLTVT.

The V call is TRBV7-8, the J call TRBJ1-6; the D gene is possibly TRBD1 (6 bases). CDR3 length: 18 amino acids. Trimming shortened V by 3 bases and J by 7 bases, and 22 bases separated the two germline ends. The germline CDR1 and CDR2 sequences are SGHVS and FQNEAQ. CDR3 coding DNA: TGTGCCAGCAGCTTCCCGATCACGGGGGGCGTAAAGAATTCACCCCTCCACTTT. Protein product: CASSFPITGGVKNSPLHF.

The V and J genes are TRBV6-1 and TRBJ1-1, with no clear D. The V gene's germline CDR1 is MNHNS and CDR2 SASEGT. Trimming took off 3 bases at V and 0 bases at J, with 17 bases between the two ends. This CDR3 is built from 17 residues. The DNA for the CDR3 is TGTGCCAGCAGTGACGCGGCGGTACGGCAGTTGAACACTGAAGCTTTCTTT. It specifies CASSDAAVRQLNTEAFF.